One T cell receptor (beta chain) is described in this entry. Repertoires were generated with immunoSEQ multiplex PCR, while TCRdb's copy carries only in-frame clones and drops some. The sample lists around 300,000 clones; almost 90% were seen once. Treatment of the sample: roughly 18 received Ad26.COV2.S at low or high dose, single or two shots; about five received placebo; per-sample allocation not given. Collection of samples fell on day 63 after the first vaccine or placebo injection. In the vaccine, an Ad26 vector expressed the SARS-CoV-2 spike of the Wuhan strain. This sample was taken from a study of Ad26.COV2.S vaccination and SARS-CoV-2 variants. This CDR3 is 12 amino acids long. The ends were cut back, 6 bases at V and 6 bases at J, with 9 bases in the middle.

The sample was peripheral blood, taken in a trial of Ad26.COV2.S vaccine versus placebo. The TCR originated in a person aged 18-60 years who received the Ad26.COV2.S COVID-19 vaccine or a placebo. The chain employs TRBV12-3 or TRBV12-4 and TRBJ2-1, with no clear D. The DNA of the CDR3 is TGTGCCAGCAGCCTCGGCCCCAATGAGCAGTTCTTC. Protein: CASSLGPNEQFF.